This T cell receptor (beta chain) was found in a study of cytomegalovirus exposure and HLA in healthy donors. General study points: Later analysis showed most CMV-associated TCR beta chains appearing HLA-restricted. Rare sequences made up most TCRs, while some public TCRs were found in many donors. As was reported, the HLA-A and HLA-B alleles of most subjects were accurately predicted from TCR beta sequences.

Concerning this clone itself: Its antigen remains unidentified. Within the sample, other DNA sequences also encode this same CDR3.

A multiplex PCR was run with 60 Vbeta primers and 13 Jbeta primers. Source study methods: In a later analysis, some 80 million unique TCR beta chains included roughly 11 million shared by two or more donors. The assay was immunoSEQ multiplex PCR, and TCRdb's table has in-frame clones only and misses some. V, J and clone size derive from that table, while D and trimming were established from the DNA sequence. The sample carries about 76,000 clones, under 80% recorded once. The sample taken for sequencing was PBMCs. This TCR came from a man in his sixties in good health and CMV-seropositive.

The CDR3, as DNA: TGTGCCAGCAGCGTAGGACTAGCGGGAACCTACGAGCAGTACTTC. It codes for CASSVGLAGTYEQYF. This chain joins TRBV9 and TRBJ2-7; the match to TRBD2 covers 11 bases. CDR1 is SGDLS, CDR2 YYNGEE, per germline. V was clipped by 0 bases and J by 2 bases; unmatched bases: 1. The CDR3 covers 15 residues.